This TCR beta chain stems from a study of T cell responses to AZD1222 COVID-19 vaccine (dated by TCRdb to the early 2020s). As for the study more broadly: A total of more than 230 trial participants underwent TCR sequencing, of whom nearly 210 had received two doses of AZD1222 and approximately 25 had received two doses of the MenACWY control vaccine. Enrollment into the trials was organized by age into subgroups of 18-55, 56-69 and 70-plus years, and those subgroups contained approximately 150, 30 and 60 TCR-sequenced participants, respectively. Overall study results and their limits: Because no samples from the day 14 peak response were available, repertoires could be characterized only after the peak T cell response. Only five to seven AZD1222 recipients were SARS-CoV-2 seropositive at baseline, limiting conclusions about previously exposed vaccinees. Spike-specific TCR breadth and depth rose significantly after two AZD1222 doses compared with day 0 and with MenACWY recipients. Most participants were white British and females outnumbered males, and the authors suggested that clonal diversity may have been underestimated. CD4 TCRs associated with the vaccine covered the entire spike protein, and the dominant responses were in regions 160-218 and 743-854. Nearly half of unique spike-specific TCRs reportedly recognized epitopes outside regions mutated in the B.1.351 and B.1.1.7 variants. In the small 56-69-year group, the increase in depth fell short of significance, most likely because of low power.

The CDR3 regions of human TCRbeta chains were analyzed by immunosequencing. In the authors' own workflow: TCRs in the repertoires were compared against a reference library of SARS-CoV-2-specific TCRs that had been generated with the MIRA antigen-specificity platform. Breadth meant the fraction of unique TCRs that were SARS-CoV-2-associated, whereas depth meant the fraction of total T cells that were SARS-CoV-2-associated. Using the MIRA data, each spike-specific TCR was mapped to the spike region that the TCR reacts to and placed in a CD4 or CD8 class. Log10-transformed breadth and depth values were compared by one-way ANOVA with Sidak's multiple comparisons tests. TCRdb obtained this table from immuneACCESS and retained in-frame rearrangements with V and J assigned. These tables miss some clones; where compared with another copy, unresolved V genes account for less than half of the shortfall, and the remainder is unexplained. V, J and clone size derive from that table, while D and trimming were established from the DNA sequence. Counted in this sample were some 110,000 clones; about 90% of them appeared once. Together, the top ten hold roughly 1.6% of the sample.

The time point label, read with the paper, signifies: about 28 days (+/-7) after the second vaccine dose. AZD1222 recipients with second doses at about 4 weeks or about 12 weeks were pooled, because spike-specific TCR depth and breadth did not differ between schedules. The vaccinee samples were drawn from two UK trials, COV001 and COV002, one of which was a single-blind randomized controlled phase 2/3 trial testing AZD1222 (ChAdOx1 nCoV-19) in healthy adults. Trial participant PBMC samples were collected at day 0 and day 28 after the second dose for TCRbeta chain sequencing. To note about this clone: Its antigen has not been determined. Base-call qualities are not available, and no considerably larger clone is one nucleotide away.

The sample was peripheral blood, taken 28 days after the second AZD1222 dose. The TCR was taken from an adult who received the AZD1222 COVID-19 vaccine.

The bases read TGCGCCAGCAGCCTGACTAGCGTGTCCTACAATGAGCAGTTCTTC. Translated, it gives CASSLTSVSYNEQFF. The chain is made from TRBV5-1 and TRBJ2-1, and TRBD2 aligns with 8 junction nucleotides. Based on the germline V gene, the CDR1 and CDR2 sequences are SGHRS and YFSETQ. The CDR3 runs 15 amino acids, cysteine and phenylalanine included. Only CDR3 DNA remains: 45 bases, in frame from the first base. From V the trimming removes 4 bases and from J it removes 1 base, while the gene matches leave 4 bases of the junction unaccounted for.